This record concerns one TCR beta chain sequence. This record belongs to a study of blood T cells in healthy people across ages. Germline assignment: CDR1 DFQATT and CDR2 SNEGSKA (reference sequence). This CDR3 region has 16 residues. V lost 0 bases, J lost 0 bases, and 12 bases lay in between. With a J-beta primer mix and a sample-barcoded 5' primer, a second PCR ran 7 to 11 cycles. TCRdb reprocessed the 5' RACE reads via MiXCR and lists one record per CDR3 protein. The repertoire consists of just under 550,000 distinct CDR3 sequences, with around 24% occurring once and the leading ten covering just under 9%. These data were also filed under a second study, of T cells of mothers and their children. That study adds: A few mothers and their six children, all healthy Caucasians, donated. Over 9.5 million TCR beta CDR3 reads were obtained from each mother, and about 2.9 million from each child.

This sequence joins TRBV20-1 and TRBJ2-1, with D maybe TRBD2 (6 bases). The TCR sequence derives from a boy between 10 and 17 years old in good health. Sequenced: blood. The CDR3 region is CSARDLGDFSYNEQFF. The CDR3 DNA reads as TGCAGTGCTAGAGATTTGGGGGACTTCTCCTACAATGAGCAGTTCTTC.